This is a list of T cell receptor beta chains from one sample in a study of T cell responses to AZD1222 COVID-19 vaccine. Here immunoSEQ multiplex PCR was the method, and the copy in TCRdb shows in-frame clones only, minus some. The data show 100,000 to 120,000 clones, with over 75% seen just once and around 4.6% held by the top ten. Specimen: peripheral blood, collected on day 0 of AZD1222 vaccination. These TCRs come from an adult in good health. The CDR3 runs from the conserved cysteine through the conserved F or W. The order of the fields is D gene, J gene, V gene, clone size, CDR3 DNA, CDR3 protein. D genes are given only for firm matches. Size is omitted from some rows. Given values are once, few, many or a class for expanded clones.

d_call: NA; j_call: TRBJ2-2; v_call: TRBV4-1; clone_size: NA; cdr3_nt: TGCGCCAGCAGCCAAGAAGGGTCGGGCTACACCGGGGAGCTGTTTTTT; cdr3_aa: CASSQEGSGYTGELFF
d_call: TRBD2; j_call: TRBJ2-5; v_call: TRBV3-1/TRBV3-2; clone_size: NA; cdr3_nt: TGTGCCAGCAGCCGGCGCGGGGGCCAAGAGACCCAGTACTTC; cdr3_aa: CASSRRGGQETQYF
d_call: NA; j_call: TRBJ2-7; v_call: TRBV18; clone_size: few; cdr3_nt: TGTGCCAGCTCAGTTTCCCGGGCTATTATAGGGCAGTACTTC; cdr3_aa: CASSVSRAIIGQYF
d_call: NA; j_call: TRBJ1-2; v_call: TRBV11-2; clone_size: once; cdr3_nt: TGTGCCAGCAGCCTTTCCTCGGCAGGGGCCGGAATACTATATGGCTACACCTTC; cdr3_aa: CASSLSSAGAGILYGYTF
d_call: NA; j_call: TRBJ1-2; v_call: TRBV5-6; clone_size: NA; cdr3_nt: TGTGCCAGCAGCTTCCAACGTGGGAGCTATGGCTACACCTTC; cdr3_aa: CASSFQRGSYGYTF
d_call: TRBD2; j_call: TRBJ2-3; v_call: TRBV9; clone_size: NA; cdr3_nt: TGTGCCAGCAGCGGCCAGACCCGACTAGCGGGGATTAGCACAGATACGCAGTATTTT; cdr3_aa: CASSGQTRLAGISTDTQYF
d_call: TRBD1; j_call: TRBJ2-5; v_call: TRBV11-2; clone_size: once; cdr3_nt: TGTGCCAGCAGCTTAGTACAGGGGGCTTGGGAGACCCAGTACTTC; cdr3_aa: CASSLVQGAWETQYF
d_call: NA; j_call: TRBJ2-7; v_call: TRBV19; clone_size: NA; cdr3_nt: TGTGCCAGTAGTATTCGGCCGGGAAAATACGAGCAGTACTTC; cdr3_aa: CASSIRPGKYEQYF
d_call: NA; j_call: TRBJ1-1; v_call: TRBV5-5; clone_size: NA; cdr3_nt: TGTGCCAGCAGCTTAACACGGACCACTGAAGCTTTCTTT; cdr3_aa: CASSLTRTTEAFF
d_call: NA; j_call: TRBJ1-4; v_call: TRBV28; clone_size: NA; cdr3_nt: TGTGCCAGCAGACGATCCCCTAATGAAAAACTGTTTTTT; cdr3_aa: CASRRSPNEKLFF
d_call: NA; j_call: TRBJ1-2; v_call: TRBV28; clone_size: NA; cdr3_nt: TGTGCCAGCAGTTTTCGGGCACTTGGCTACACCTTC; cdr3_aa: CASSFRALGYTF
d_call: NA; j_call: TRBJ2-4; v_call: TRBV5-1; clone_size: once; cdr3_nt: TGCGCCAGCAGCTTGGTTCGGGGTTTCAAAAACATTCAGTACTTC; cdr3_aa: CASSLVRGFKNIQYF
d_call: TRBD2; j_call: TRBJ2-5; v_call: TRBV6-4; clone_size: few; cdr3_nt: TGTGCCAGCAGTGAAAAAGCGGGAGAAGAGACCCAGTACTTC; cdr3_aa: CASSEKAGEETQYF
d_call: NA; j_call: TRBJ2-2; v_call: TRBV19; clone_size: NA; cdr3_nt: TGTGCCAGTAGATGGTGGGAGAAAGAGACCGGGGAGCTGTTTTTT; cdr3_aa: CASRWWEKETGELFF
d_call: NA; j_call: TRBJ1-1; v_call: TRBV24-1; clone_size: NA; cdr3_nt: TGTGCCACCAGCTCCACAGGTTACACTGAAGCTTTCTTT; cdr3_aa: CATSSTGYTEAFF
d_call: NA; j_call: TRBJ2-3; v_call: TRBV9; clone_size: medium-sized; cdr3_nt: TGTGCCAGCAGCGTAGCTACTGGGGGGGCGGCAGATACGCAGTATTTT; cdr3_aa: CASSVATGGAADTQYF
d_call: NA; j_call: TRBJ1-5; v_call: TRBV28; clone_size: NA; cdr3_nt: TGTGCCAGCCGGGATTATAGCAATCAGCCCCAGCATTTT; cdr3_aa: CASRDYSNQPQHF
d_call: TRBD2; j_call: TRBJ2-5; v_call: TRBV28; clone_size: NA; cdr3_nt: TGTGCCAGCAGTTACGGACTAGCGGATCAAGAGACCCAGTACTTC; cdr3_aa: CASSYGLADQETQYF
d_call: NA; j_call: TRBJ1-2; v_call: TRBV6-2/TRBV6-3; clone_size: NA; cdr3_nt: TGTGCCAGCAGTTACTCAAGACAGAGGAGCTATGGCTACACCTTC; cdr3_aa: CASSYSRQRSYGYTF
d_call: TRBD1; j_call: TRBJ1-5; v_call: TRBV7-9; clone_size: many; cdr3_nt: TGTGCCAGCAGCTCCCCCGACAGGGTGGGCCAGCCCCAGCATTTT; cdr3_aa: CASSSPDRVGQPQHF
d_call: TRBD1; j_call: TRBJ2-5; v_call: TRBV28; clone_size: NA; cdr3_nt: TGTGCCAGCAGTTGGGACAGCCTGTCAGTCCAAGAGACCCAGTACTTC; cdr3_aa: CASSWDSLSVQETQYF
d_call: NA; j_call: TRBJ2-7; v_call: TRBV4-1; clone_size: NA; cdr3_nt: TGCGCCAGCAGCCGACAATTGGGGGCCGGGTCCAACGAGCAGTACTTC; cdr3_aa: CASSRQLGAGSNEQYF
d_call: TRBD1; j_call: TRBJ1-2; v_call: TRBV5-6; clone_size: NA; cdr3_nt: TGTGCCAGCAGGAACACAGGGGGTGGGGGCTACACCTTC; cdr3_aa: CASRNTGGGGYTF
d_call: TRBD2; j_call: TRBJ2-5; v_call: TRBV7-8; clone_size: NA; cdr3_nt: TGTGCCAGCAGCCCTGCATTAACCAGGGAGGGAGAGACCCAGTACTTC; cdr3_aa: CASSPALTREGETQYF
d_call: TRBD2; j_call: TRBJ2-7; v_call: TRBV11-2; clone_size: NA; cdr3_nt: TGTGCCAGCAGCAACCCTGGGAGGGAGGCCTACGAGCAGTACTTC; cdr3_aa: CASSNPGREAYEQYF
d_call: TRBD2; j_call: TRBJ2-1; v_call: TRBV7-9; clone_size: few; cdr3_nt: TGTGCCAGCAGCTTAACCGGGACTAGCGGGCACAATGAGCAGTTCTTC; cdr3_aa: CASSLTGTSGHNEQFF
d_call: NA; j_call: TRBJ2-3; v_call: TRBV7-2; clone_size: NA; cdr3_nt: TGTGCCAGCAGCTTAAGAGTAGCGCCAGATACGCAGTATTTT; cdr3_aa: CASSLRVAPDTQYF
d_call: TRBD1; j_call: TRBJ1-1; v_call: TRBV5-1; clone_size: NA; cdr3_nt: TGCGCCAGCAGAACTGCTGGGACAGGGCACACTGAAGCTTTCTTT; cdr3_aa: CASRTAGTGHTEAFF
d_call: NA; j_call: TRBJ2-3; v_call: TRBV28; clone_size: NA; cdr3_nt: TGTGCCAGCAGCCCGGGGGGAGGGGGCCCAGATACGCAGTATTTT; cdr3_aa: CASSPGGGGPDTQYF
d_call: NA; j_call: TRBJ1-5; v_call: TRBV11-2; clone_size: NA; cdr3_nt: TGTGCCAGCAGCTTATCCTTCCAGGGCTCAGGGCAGCCCCAGCATTTT; cdr3_aa: CASSLSFQGSGQPQHF
d_call: NA; j_call: TRBJ2-1; v_call: TRBV7-2; clone_size: NA; cdr3_nt: TGTGCCAGCAGCTTAGTTGGGGGAGTCCTCAATGAGCAGTTCTTC; cdr3_aa: CASSLVGGVLNEQFF
d_call: NA; j_call: TRBJ1-5; v_call: TRBV5-6; clone_size: NA; cdr3_nt: TGTGCCAGCAGCTTGTTTACAGGTACTCAGCCCCAGCATTTT; cdr3_aa: CASSLFTGTQPQHF
d_call: NA; j_call: TRBJ1-1; v_call: TRBV12-5; clone_size: NA; cdr3_nt: TGTGCTAGTGGTTTAATCGGGGAGGGTGAAGCTTTCTTT; cdr3_aa: CASGLIGEGEAFF
d_call: NA; j_call: TRBJ1-5; v_call: TRBV29-1; clone_size: few; cdr3_nt: TGCAGCGTTACGGAGTCCAGCAGCAATCAGCCCCAGCATTTT; cdr3_aa: CSVTESSSNQPQHF
d_call: TRBD2; j_call: TRBJ2-5; v_call: TRBV18; clone_size: once; cdr3_nt: TGTGCCAGCTCACCGAGCACTAGCGGGGGAGAGACCCAGTACTTC; cdr3_aa: CASSPSTSGGETQYF
d_call: NA; j_call: TRBJ2-4; v_call: TRBV18; clone_size: NA; cdr3_nt: TGTGCCAGCTCACGGCTGGGGGCAACCAAAAACATTCAGTACTTC; cdr3_aa: CASSRLGATKNIQYF
d_call: NA; j_call: TRBJ1-1; v_call: TRBV5-4; clone_size: NA; cdr3_nt: TGTGCCAGCAGCTTTAGCAGGGAGAACACTGAAGCTTTCTTT; cdr3_aa: CASSFSRENTEAFF
d_call: NA; j_call: TRBJ1-5; v_call: TRBV7-2; clone_size: NA; cdr3_nt: TGTGCCAGCAGCTCTAATACAGGGAATCAGCCCCAGCATTTT; cdr3_aa: CASSSNTGNQPQHF
d_call: TRBD2; j_call: TRBJ2-5; v_call: TRBV5-1; clone_size: once; cdr3_nt: TGCGCCAGCAGCCCCCCCAGCGGGAGAGGTGAGACCCAGTACTTC; cdr3_aa: CASSPPSGRGETQYF
d_call: TRBD1; j_call: TRBJ2-2; v_call: TRBV19; clone_size: few; cdr3_nt: TGTGCCAGTAGTACGACAGGGATAAACACCGGGGAGCTGTTTTTT; cdr3_aa: CASSTTGINTGELFF
d_call: NA; j_call: TRBJ1-1; v_call: TRBV19; clone_size: NA; cdr3_nt: TGTGCCAGTAGCCCGACTTGGAACACTGAAGCTTTCTTT; cdr3_aa: CASSPTWNTEAFF
d_call: NA; j_call: TRBJ1-6; v_call: TRBV7-9; clone_size: NA; cdr3_nt: TGTGCCAGCAGCTCCCATGGACGGGCCAATAATTCACCCCTCCACTTT; cdr3_aa: CASSSHGRANNSPLHF
d_call: NA; j_call: TRBJ1-1; v_call: TRBV5-6; clone_size: NA; cdr3_nt: TGTGCCAGCAGCTTCGTGGACAGAGATAACACTGAAGCTTTCTTT; cdr3_aa: CASSFVDRDNTEAFF
d_call: NA; j_call: TRBJ2-1; v_call: TRBV6-5; clone_size: NA; cdr3_nt: TGTGCCAGCAGTCACGGGGTGGGGGCGGATGAGCAGTTCTTC; cdr3_aa: CASSHGVGADEQFF
d_call: NA; j_call: TRBJ1-2; v_call: TRBV6-2/TRBV6-3; clone_size: NA; cdr3_nt: TGTGCCAGCAGTTATGAGGGTGAGAGACACGACTATGGCTACACCTTC; cdr3_aa: CASSYEGERHDYGYTF
d_call: NA; j_call: TRBJ2-5; v_call: TRBV18; clone_size: once; cdr3_nt: TGTGCCAGCTCACCTCAGCGGGCCACCCAAGAGACCCAGTACTTC; cdr3_aa: CASSPQRATQETQYF
d_call: TRBD2; j_call: TRBJ2-1; v_call: TRBV6-6; clone_size: NA; cdr3_nt: TGTGCCAGCAGCCGACTAGCGGGGGTGAATGAGCAGTTCTTC; cdr3_aa: CASSRLAGVNEQFF
d_call: NA; j_call: TRBJ1-1; v_call: TRBV10-2; clone_size: NA; cdr3_nt: TGCGCCAGCAGTGGGTCTCCGAGGGCTGAAGCTTTCTTT; cdr3_aa: CASSGSPRAEAFF
d_call: NA; j_call: TRBJ1-3; v_call: TRBV6-2/TRBV6-3; clone_size: NA; cdr3_nt: TGTGCCAGCAGTTACTCGGACCACTCTGGAAACACCATATATTTT; cdr3_aa: CASSYSDHSGNTIYF
d_call: NA; j_call: TRBJ1-6; v_call: TRBV30; clone_size: once; cdr3_nt: TGTGCCTGGAGTGTAATTAGGACTACAGGGAGCTCCTATAATTCACCCCTCCACTTT; cdr3_aa: CAWSVIRTTGSSYNSPLHF
d_call: TRBD1; j_call: TRBJ2-5; v_call: TRBV9; clone_size: NA; cdr3_nt: TGTGCCAGCAGCGTAGACCCCGGGACAGGGGGCCAGGAGACCCAGTACTTC; cdr3_aa: CASSVDPGTGGQETQYF
d_call: NA; j_call: TRBJ1-3; v_call: TRBV5-1; clone_size: NA; cdr3_nt: TGCGCCAGCAGCTTGGGGTACGGAAACACCATATATTTT; cdr3_aa: CASSLGYGNTIYF
d_call: NA; j_call: TRBJ2-1; v_call: TRBV24-1; clone_size: few; cdr3_nt: TGTGCCACCAGTGATTCCGACTATCCTAGCTCCTACAATGAGCAGTTCTTC; cdr3_aa: CATSDSDYPSSYNEQFF
d_call: NA; j_call: TRBJ1-2; v_call: TRBV7-9; clone_size: NA; cdr3_nt: TGTGCCAGCAGCTTAGAGTGGACAGATTATGGCTACACCTTC; cdr3_aa: CASSLEWTDYGYTF
d_call: TRBD1; j_call: TRBJ2-7; v_call: TRBV3-1/TRBV3-2; clone_size: NA; cdr3_nt: TGTGCCAGCAGCCCGCACAGGGGAGAGCAGTACTTC; cdr3_aa: CASSPHRGEQYF
d_call: TRBD2; j_call: TRBJ2-3; v_call: TRBV7-2; clone_size: few; cdr3_nt: TGTGCCAGCAGCGATGGGACTAGAATCCGGCCAGATACGCAGTATTTT; cdr3_aa: CASSDGTRIRPDTQYF
d_call: TRBD1; j_call: TRBJ1-1; v_call: TRBV5-6; clone_size: NA; cdr3_nt: TGTGCCAGCAGCTTCAGGGGGGAACGGGCTGAAGCTTTCTTT; cdr3_aa: CASSFRGERAEAFF